The clone carrying this TCR beta chain was seen many times. The antigen is undetermined. This entry is derived from a study of early T cells in non-severe SARS-CoV-2 infection. Study-level information: Sequencing of bulk RNA from unsorted whole blood was done, without chain pairing.

Notes on the study in general: Missing private and CD4 specificities, VDJdb matching favored anti-spike CD8 responses.

Attachment of unique molecular identifiers was made to individual cDNA molecules. TCRdb re-called the 5' RACE reads with MiXCR, one entry per CDR3 protein. The table includes about 67,000 distinct CDR3 sequences, approximately 10% detected once. This CDR3 region has 14 residues. Germline lookup yields CDR1 DFQATT and CDR2 SNEGSKA (reference sequence). The V gene lost 2 bases and the J gene lost 1 base, with 9 bases spanning the gap. This clonotype originated in an adult who was a healthcare worker with PCR-confirmed SARS-CoV-2 infection or an uninfected control (not recorded which). The sequenced material came from whole blood. The chain links TRBV20-1 to TRBJ1-5; a weak D match, TRBD1 (5 bases). CDR3 sequence reads: CSARRGNSNQPQHF. The CDR3 DNA reads TGCAGTGCTAGACGGGGGAACAGCAATCAGCCCCAGCATTTT.